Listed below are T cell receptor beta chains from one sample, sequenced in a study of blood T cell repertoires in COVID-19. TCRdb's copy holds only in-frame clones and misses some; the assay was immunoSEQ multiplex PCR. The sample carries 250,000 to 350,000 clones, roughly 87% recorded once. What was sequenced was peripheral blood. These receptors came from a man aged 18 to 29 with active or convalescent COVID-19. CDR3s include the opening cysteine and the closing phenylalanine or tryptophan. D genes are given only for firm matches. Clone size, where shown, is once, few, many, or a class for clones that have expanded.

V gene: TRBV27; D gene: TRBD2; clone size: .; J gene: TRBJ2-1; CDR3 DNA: TGTGCCAGCAGGAGGACTAGAATCCCCAATGAGCAGTTCTTC; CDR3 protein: CASRRTRIPNEQFF
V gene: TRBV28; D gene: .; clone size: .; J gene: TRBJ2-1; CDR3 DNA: TGTGCCACCGACCTACTAGGTCGGGATGAGCAGTTCTTC; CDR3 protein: CATDLLGRDEQFF
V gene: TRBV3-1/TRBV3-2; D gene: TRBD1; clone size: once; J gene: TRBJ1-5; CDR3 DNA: TGTGCCAGCAGCCAAGGAAGGACAGGGATTCAGCCCCAGCATTTT; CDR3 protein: CASSQGRTGIQPQHF
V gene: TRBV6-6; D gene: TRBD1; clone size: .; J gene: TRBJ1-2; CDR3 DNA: TGTGCCAGCAGTAGACAGGGAGCCTATGGCTACACCTTC; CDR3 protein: CASSRQGAYGYTF
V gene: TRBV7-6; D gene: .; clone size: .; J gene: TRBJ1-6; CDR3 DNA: TGTGCCAGCAGCCCCGGACAGCTTTTTGATTCACCCCTCCACTTT; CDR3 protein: CASSPGQLFDSPLHF
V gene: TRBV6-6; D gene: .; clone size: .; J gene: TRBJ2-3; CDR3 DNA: TGTGCCAGCAGTTACCCGGCGGATAGCACAGATACGCAGTATTTT; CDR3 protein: CASSYPADSTDTQYF
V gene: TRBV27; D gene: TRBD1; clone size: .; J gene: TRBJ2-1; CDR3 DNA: TGTGCCAGCAGTCCCGGAACAGGGGCCTACAATGAGCAGTTCTTC; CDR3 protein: CASSPGTGAYNEQFF
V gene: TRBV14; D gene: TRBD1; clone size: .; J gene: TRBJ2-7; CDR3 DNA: TGTGCCAGCAGCCACCGACAGGGGCACTCCTACGAGCAGTACTTC; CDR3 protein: CASSHRQGHSYEQYF
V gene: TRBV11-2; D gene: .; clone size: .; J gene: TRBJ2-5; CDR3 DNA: TGTGCCAGCAGCTTAGATTCATGGTCCCAGAGGGGGGAGACCCAGTACTTC; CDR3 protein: CASSLDSWSQRGETQYF
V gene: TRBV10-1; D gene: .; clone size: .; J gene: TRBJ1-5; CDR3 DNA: TGCGCCAGCCTATCCCTTTCGGGGTCGTATAGCAATCAGCCCCAGCATTTT; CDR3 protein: CASLSLSGSYSNQPQHF
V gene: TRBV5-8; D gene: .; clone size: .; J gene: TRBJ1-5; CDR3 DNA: TGTGCCAGCAGCTTGGCAGGGTTTAGCAATCAGCCCCAGCATTTT; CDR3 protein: CASSLAGFSNQPQHF
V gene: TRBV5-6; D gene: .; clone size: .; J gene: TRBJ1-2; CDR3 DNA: TGTGCCAGCAGCGCCATGGAGGAGGACGGCTACACCTTC; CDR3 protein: CASSAMEEDGYTF
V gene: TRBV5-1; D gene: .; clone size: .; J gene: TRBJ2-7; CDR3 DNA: TGCGCCAGCAGCGAACAGGGATGGCCCTACGAGCAGTACTTC; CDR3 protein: CASSEQGWPYEQYF
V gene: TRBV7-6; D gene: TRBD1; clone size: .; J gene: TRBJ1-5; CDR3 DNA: TGTGCCAGCAGCTTAGCCCCCTACAGGGGCAGTCATCAGCCCCAGCATTTT; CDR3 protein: CASSLAPYRGSHQPQHF
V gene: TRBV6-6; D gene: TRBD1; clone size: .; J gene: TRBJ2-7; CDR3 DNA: TGTGCCAGCAGACCCGACAGGGGGTTTAACGAGCAGTACTTC; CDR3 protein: CASRPDRGFNEQYF
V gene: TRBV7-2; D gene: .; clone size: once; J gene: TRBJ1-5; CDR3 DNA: TGTGCCAGCAGACAGGACGGACATCAGCCCCAGCATTTT; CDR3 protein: CASRQDGHQPQHF
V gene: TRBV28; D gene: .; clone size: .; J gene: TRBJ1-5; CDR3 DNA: TGTGCCAGCAGTTTTCAGGCGGCCGGGGGGCCCCAGCATTTT; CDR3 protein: CASSFQAAGGPQHF
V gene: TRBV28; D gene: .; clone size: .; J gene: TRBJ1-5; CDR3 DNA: TGTGCCAGCAGTTTAGAGGCAGATAGCAATCAGCCCCAGCATTTT; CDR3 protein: CASSLEADSNQPQHF
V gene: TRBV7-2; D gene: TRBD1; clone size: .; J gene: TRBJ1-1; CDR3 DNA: TGTGCCAGCAGCTACAGGGGAGGCACTGAAGCTTTCTTT; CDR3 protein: CASSYRGGTEAFF
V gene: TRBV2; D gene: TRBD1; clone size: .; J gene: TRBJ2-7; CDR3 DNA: TGTGCCAGCAAGGGACAGTTCTACGAGCAGTACTTC; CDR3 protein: CASKGQFYEQYF